This T cell receptor beta chain came from a study of CXCR3-negative and CXCR3-positive naive CD8 T cells (dated by TCRdb to between 2019 and 2020). Context from the whole study: In total, 130 million to 150 million TRB reads were obtained, which works out to roughly 1.5 +/- 0.3 million reads per library. The diversity and physicochemical repertoire analyses included more than ten donors pooled from two independent experiments. The TRBV-TRBJ cluster analysis covered naive subsets from 5 donors and memory cells from 3 donors.

Remarks on this clonotype: Its antigen has not been determined.

Sequenced using a NextSeq 550. The Human TCR Profiling Kit (MiLaboratory) was used to make UMI-labeled 5' RACE TRB cDNA libraries. cDNA synthesis used the entire amount of extracted RNA, and PCR amplification then used the entire amount of cDNA produced. Libraries were prepared in parallel using an identical number of PCR cycles. The published analysis was carried out like this. MIGEC and MiXCR extracted about 53,000 +/- 10,000 unique UMI-labeled TRB cDNA molecules per library, requiring at least two reads per UMI. On average, each library contained approximately 40,000 +/- 10,000 functional in-frame TRB CDR3 nucleotide clonotypes without stop codons. After downsampling to 5000 UMI-labeled TRB molecules per sample, diversity metrics, including normalized Shannon-Wiener and Chao1, were computed in VDJtools. VDJtools computed clonotype-size-weighted physicochemical properties of the central five CDR3 residues: interaction energy, strength, volume and Kidera factor 4. Following reprocessing of the reads by TCRdb, the data hold one row per CDR3 protein sequence and no DNA is available. The V and J calls and clone size come from TCRdb's table, not from the authors' own analysis. For this sample, the table gives under 150,000 distinct CDR3 sequences. The top ten constitute 0.4% to 0.5% of the sample.

Overall study results and their limits: Naive CXCR3-negative and CXCR3-positive cells from the same donor showed similar TRBV-TRBJ usage, whereas memory cells showed distinct patterns. TRB CDR3s from CXCR3-positive naive cells showed higher hydrophobicity (lower Kidera factor 4), lower energy, and higher strength and volume indices than CXCR3-negative naive cells. CXCR3 expression partially decreased after cryopreservation, so most assays used freshly isolated PBMCs. Both naive subsets had comparably high repertoire diversity, while memory CD8+ T cells had much lower repertoire diversity. Surface CD5, linked to self-reactivity in mice, was comparable between naive subsets; TCR interaction strength was therefore also inferred from TRB CDR3 physicochemical properties.

For every CD8+ T cell subset, hundreds of thousands of cells were flow-sorted straight into RLT lysis buffer, and each subset was sorted in triplicate. To exclude memory contaminants, naive CD8+ T cells were stringently defined as CD45RO-CCR7+CD27+CD95-. Standard density gradient centrifugation was used to isolate peripheral blood mononuclear cells from buffy coats. A FACSAria III was used to flow-sort naive CXCR3-negative and CXCR3-positive CD8+ T cells. Total RNA was extracted from sorted cells with an RNeasy Mini Kit. From the germline V gene (reference sequence), CDR1 is DFQATT and CDR2 is SNEGSKA. From the cysteine up to the phenylalanine, the CDR3 has a length of 15 residues. No DNA is recorded.

The chain uses TRBV20-1 and TRBJ2-3; TCRdb designates TRBD2, a call that cannot be tested without DNA. Sequencing was done on a sample of naive CXCR3+ CD8+ T cells from blood. Sample cell subset or site, as interpreted from the label and publication: CD45RO-CCR7+CD27+CD95- naive CD8+ T cells expressing CXCR3 (TNR3+). The TCR was taken from a human donor in good health. Some clones in this sample may be carry-over from other donors' samples. The CDR3 in this case is CSARGLAGITDTQYF.